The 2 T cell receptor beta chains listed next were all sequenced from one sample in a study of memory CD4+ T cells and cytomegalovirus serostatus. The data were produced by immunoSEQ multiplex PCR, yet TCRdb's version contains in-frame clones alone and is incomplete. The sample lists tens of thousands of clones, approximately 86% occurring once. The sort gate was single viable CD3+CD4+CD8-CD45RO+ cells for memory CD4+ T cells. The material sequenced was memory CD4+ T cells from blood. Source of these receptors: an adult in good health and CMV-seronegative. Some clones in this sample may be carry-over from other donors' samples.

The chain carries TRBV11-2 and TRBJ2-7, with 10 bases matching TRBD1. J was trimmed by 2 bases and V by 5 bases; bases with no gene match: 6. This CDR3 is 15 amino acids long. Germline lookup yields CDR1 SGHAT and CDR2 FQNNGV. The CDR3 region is CASSGSGTGAYEQYF. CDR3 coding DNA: TGTGCCAGCAGCGGCTCCGGGACAGGGGCCTACGAGCAGTACTTC.

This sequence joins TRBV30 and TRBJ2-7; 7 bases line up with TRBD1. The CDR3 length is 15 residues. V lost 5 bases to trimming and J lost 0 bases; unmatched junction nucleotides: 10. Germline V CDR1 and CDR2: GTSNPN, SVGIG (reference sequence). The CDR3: CAWGRQGYSSYEQYF. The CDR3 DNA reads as TGTGCCTGGGGAAGACAGGGATACTCCTCCTACGAGCAGTACTTC.